This TCR beta chain was sequenced in a study of shared clonotypes between healthy human individuals. Study-level findings and limits: How much donors shared clonotypes was expected to be affected by sequencing depth.

The authors split each subset's genomic DNA evenly across several immunoSEQ plates. Here immunoSEQ multiplex PCR was the method, and the copy in TCRdb shows in-frame clones only, minus some. The sample lists about 1.1 million clones; about 80% were seen once. The CDR3 length is 12 residues. Trimming shortened V by 6 bases and J by 3 bases, and 6 bases separated the two germline ends. Germline values: CDR1 SNHLY, CDR2 FYNNEI. This clone was seen more than once but under ten times. Its antigen remains unknown. Sequencing was carried out using memory CD4+ T cells from PBMCs. Subset in this sample: CD45RA-negative fraction. The clonotype originates from a man aged 18 to 29 in good health. Some clones in this sample may be carry-over from other donors' samples. The V gene is TRBV2, the J gene TRBJ2-1; no definite D call. CDR3 in DNA: TGTGCCAGCAGCCTACGCTACAATGAGCAGTTCTTC. It encodes CASSLRYNEQFF.